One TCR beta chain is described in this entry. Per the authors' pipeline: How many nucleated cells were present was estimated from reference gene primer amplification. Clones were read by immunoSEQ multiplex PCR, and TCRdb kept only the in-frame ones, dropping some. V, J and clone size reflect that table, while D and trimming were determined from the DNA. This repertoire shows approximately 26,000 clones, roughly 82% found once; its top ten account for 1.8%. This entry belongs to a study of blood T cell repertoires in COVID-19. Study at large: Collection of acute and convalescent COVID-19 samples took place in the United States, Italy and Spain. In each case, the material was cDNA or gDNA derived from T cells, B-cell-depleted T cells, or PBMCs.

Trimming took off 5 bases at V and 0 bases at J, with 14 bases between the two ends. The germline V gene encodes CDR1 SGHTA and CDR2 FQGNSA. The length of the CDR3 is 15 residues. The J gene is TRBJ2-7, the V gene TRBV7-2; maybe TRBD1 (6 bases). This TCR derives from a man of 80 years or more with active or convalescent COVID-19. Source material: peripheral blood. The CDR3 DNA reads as TGTGCCAGCAGCCCCCAGGGACAAACCTCCTACGAGCAGTACTTC. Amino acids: CASSPQGQTSYEQYF.